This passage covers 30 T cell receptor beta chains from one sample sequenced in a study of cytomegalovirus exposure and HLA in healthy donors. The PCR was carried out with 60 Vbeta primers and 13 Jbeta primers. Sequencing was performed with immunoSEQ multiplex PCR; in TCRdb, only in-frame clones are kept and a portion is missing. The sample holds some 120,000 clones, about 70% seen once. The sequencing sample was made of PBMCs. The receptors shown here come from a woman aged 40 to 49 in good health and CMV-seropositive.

The CDR3 loop is CAISQGQGGNQPQHF. CDR3 nucleotide sequence: TGTGCCATCAGCCAAGGACAGGGAGGCAATCAGCCCCAGCATTTT. This chain uses TRBV10-3 with TRBJ1-5; 8 nucleotides match TRBD1. The V gene end was trimmed by 6 bases and the J gene end by 2 bases; junction bases not matched to a gene: 6. The CDR3 totals 15 residues. CDR1 is ENHRY and CDR2 is SYGVKD in the germline V gene.

The CDR3 reads CATSRDLETSGQETQYF. The DNA for the CDR3 is TGTGCCACCAGCAGAGATTTGGAGACTAGCGGGCAAGAGACCCAGTACTTC. The chain links TRBV15 to TRBJ2-5; 10 nucleotides line up with TRBD2. CDR3 length: 17 residues. V lost 0 bases to trimming and J lost 2 bases; unmatched junction nucleotides: 6. Germline assignment: CDR1 LNHNV and CDR2 YYDKDF (reference sequence). Variable domain in full (rest from reference TRBV15 and TRBJ2-5): DAMVIQNPRYQVTQFGKPVTLSCSQTLNHNVMYWYQQKSSQAPKLLFHYYDKDFNNEADTPDNFQSRRPNTSFCFLDIRSPGLGDTAMYLCATSRDLETSGQETQYFGPGTRLLVL.

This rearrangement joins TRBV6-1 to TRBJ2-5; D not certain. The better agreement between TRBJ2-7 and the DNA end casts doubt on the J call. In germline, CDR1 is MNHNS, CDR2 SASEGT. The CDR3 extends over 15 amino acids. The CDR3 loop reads CASSSLTSTYYEQYF. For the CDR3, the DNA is TGTGCCAGCAGCTCCCTAACTTCAACCTACTACGAGCAGTACTTC.

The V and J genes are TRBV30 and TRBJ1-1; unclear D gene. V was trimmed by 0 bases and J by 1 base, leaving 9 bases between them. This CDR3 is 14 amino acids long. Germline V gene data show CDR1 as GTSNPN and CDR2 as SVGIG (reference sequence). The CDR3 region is CAWSVYRRNTEAFF. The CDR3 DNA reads TGTGCCTGGAGTGTATACCGCAGGAACACTGAAGCTTTCTTT. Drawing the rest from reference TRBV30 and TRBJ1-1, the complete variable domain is SQTIHQWPATLVQPVGSPLSLECTVEGTSNPNLYWYRQAAGRGLQLLFYSVGIGQISSEVPQNLSASRPQDRQFILSSKKLLLSDSGFYLCAWSVYRRNTEAFFGQGTRLTVV.

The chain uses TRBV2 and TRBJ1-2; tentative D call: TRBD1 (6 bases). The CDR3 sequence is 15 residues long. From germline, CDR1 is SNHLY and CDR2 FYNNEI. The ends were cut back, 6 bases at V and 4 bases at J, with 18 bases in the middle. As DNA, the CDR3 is TGTGCCAGCAGAGAGGGGGTTGGGGTCGGCTATGGCTACACCTTC. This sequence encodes CASREGVGVGYGYTF.

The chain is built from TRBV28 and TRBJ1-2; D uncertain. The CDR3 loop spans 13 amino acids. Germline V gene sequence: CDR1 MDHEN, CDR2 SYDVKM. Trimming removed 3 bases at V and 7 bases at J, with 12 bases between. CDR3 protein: CASSLVTDFGYTF. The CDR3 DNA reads TGTGCCAGCAGTTTGGTAACAGATTTTGGCTACACCTTC.

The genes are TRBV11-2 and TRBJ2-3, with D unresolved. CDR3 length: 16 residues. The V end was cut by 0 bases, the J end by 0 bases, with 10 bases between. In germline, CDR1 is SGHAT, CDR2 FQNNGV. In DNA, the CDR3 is TGTGCCAGCAGCTTAGAATTCTGGGCTAGCACAGATACGCAGTATTTT. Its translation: CASSLEFWASTDTQYF. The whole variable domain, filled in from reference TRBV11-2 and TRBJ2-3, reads EAGVAQSPRYKIIEKRQSVAFWCNPISGHATLYWYQQILGQGPKLLIQFQNNGVVDDSQLPKDRFSAERLKGVDSTLKIQPAKLEDSAVYLCASSLEFWASTDTQYFGPGTRLTVL.

The chain's CDR3 is CASSLSGGPSGELFF. The CDR3 nucleotides read TGTGCCAGCAGCTTATCAGGGGGTCCCTCGGGGGAGCTGTTTTTT. The chain joins TRBV7-3 to TRBJ2-2; TRBD1 agrees at 7 bases. J gave up 8 bases and V 2 bases, and 8 bases lay outside the gene matches. Germline CDR1 and CDR2: SGHTA and FQGTGA. The CDR3 is 15 residues long. The full variable domain, with the rest looked up from reference TRBV7-3 and TRBJ2-2, is GAGVSQTPSNKVTEKGKYVELRCDPISGHTALYWYRQSLGQGPEFLIYFQGTGAADDSGLPNDRFFAVRPEGSVSTLKIQRTERGDSAVYLCASSLSGGPSGELFFGEGSRLTVL.

The CDR3 spells CASSSPVSGGTQYF. CDR3 coding DNA: TGTGCCAGCAGCTCACCCGTAAGTGGCGGCACGCAGTATTTT. The V call is TRBV7-9, the J call TRBJ2-3; D is ambiguous. In germline, CDR1 is SEHNR, CDR2 FQNEAQ (reference sequence). This CDR3 spans 14 amino acids. V dropped 4 bases and J dropped 9 bases, with 17 bases sitting between them.

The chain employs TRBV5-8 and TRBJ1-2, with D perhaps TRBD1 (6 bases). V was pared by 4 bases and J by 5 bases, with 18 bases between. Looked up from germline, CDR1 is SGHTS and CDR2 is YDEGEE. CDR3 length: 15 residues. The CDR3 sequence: CASSPRRGLGYGYTF. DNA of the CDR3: TGTGCCAGCAGCCCGAGGCGGGGGCTGGGGTATGGCTACACCTTC. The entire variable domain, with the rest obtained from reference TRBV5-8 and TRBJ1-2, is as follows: EAGVTQSPTHLIKTRGQQATLRCSPISGHTSVYWYQQALGLGLQFLLWYDEGEERNRGNFPPRFSGRQFPNYSSELNVNALELEDSALYLCASSPRRGLGYGYTFGSGTRLTVV.

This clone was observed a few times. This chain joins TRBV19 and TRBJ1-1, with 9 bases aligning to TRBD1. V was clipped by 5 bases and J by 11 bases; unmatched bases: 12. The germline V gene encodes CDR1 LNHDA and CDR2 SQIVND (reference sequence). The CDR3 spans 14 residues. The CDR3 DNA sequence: TGTGCCAGTAGTGACACCGGGACAGGGATTAGGGCTTTCTTT. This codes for CASSDTGTGIRAFF.

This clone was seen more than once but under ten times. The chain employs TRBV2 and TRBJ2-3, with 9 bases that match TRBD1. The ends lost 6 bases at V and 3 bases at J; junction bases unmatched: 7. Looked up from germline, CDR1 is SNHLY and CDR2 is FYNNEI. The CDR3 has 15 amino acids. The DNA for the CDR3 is TGTGCCAGCAGAGGACAGGGGCTTGGTACAGATACGCAGTATTTT. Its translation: CASRGQGLGTDTQYF.

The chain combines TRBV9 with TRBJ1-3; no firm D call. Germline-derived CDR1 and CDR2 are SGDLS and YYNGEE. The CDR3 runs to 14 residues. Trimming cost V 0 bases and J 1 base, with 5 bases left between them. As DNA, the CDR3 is TGTGCCAGCAGCGTAGCACAATCTGGAAACACCATATATTTT. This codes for CASSVAQSGNTIYF.

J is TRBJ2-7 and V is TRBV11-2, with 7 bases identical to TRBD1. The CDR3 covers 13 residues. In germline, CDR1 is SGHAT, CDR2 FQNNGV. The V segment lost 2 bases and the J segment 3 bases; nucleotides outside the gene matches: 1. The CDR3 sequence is CASSLYRGYEQYF. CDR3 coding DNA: TGTGCCAGCAGCTTATACAGGGGCTACGAGCAGTACTTC.

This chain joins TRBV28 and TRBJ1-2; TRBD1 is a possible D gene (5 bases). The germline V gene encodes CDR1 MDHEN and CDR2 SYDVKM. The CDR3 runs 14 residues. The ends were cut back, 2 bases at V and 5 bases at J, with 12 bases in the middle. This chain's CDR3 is CASSLQGSIYGYTF. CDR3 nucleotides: TGTGCCAGCAGTTTACAGGGCAGCATATATGGCTACACCTTC.

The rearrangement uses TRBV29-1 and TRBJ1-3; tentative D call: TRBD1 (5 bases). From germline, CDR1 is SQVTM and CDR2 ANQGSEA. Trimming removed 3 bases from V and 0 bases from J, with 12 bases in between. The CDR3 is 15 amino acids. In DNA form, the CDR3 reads TGCAGCGTTGAGACAGACTTCCACTCTGGAAACACCATATATTTT. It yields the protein CSVETDFHSGNTIYF.

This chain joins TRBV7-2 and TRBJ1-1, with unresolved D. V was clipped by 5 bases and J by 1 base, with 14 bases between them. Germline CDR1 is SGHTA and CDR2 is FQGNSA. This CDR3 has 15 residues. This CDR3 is CASSAGNGWNTEAFF. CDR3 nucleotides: TGTGCCAGCAGCGCGGGAAACGGGTGGAACACTGAAGCTTTCTTT.

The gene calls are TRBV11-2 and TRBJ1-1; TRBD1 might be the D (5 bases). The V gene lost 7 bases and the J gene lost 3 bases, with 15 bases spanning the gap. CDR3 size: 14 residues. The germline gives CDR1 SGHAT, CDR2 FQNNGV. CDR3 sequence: CASTPEQGYTEAFF. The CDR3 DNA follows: TGTGCCAGCACCCCAGAGCAGGGATACACTGAAGCTTTCTTT.

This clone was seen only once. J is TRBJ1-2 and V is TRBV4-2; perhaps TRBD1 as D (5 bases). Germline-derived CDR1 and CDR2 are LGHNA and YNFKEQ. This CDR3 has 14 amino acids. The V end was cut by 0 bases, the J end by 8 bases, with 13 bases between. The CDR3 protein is CASSQETDSLGYTF. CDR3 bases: TGTGCCAGCAGCCAAGAGACAGACTCCCTGGGCTACACCTTC.

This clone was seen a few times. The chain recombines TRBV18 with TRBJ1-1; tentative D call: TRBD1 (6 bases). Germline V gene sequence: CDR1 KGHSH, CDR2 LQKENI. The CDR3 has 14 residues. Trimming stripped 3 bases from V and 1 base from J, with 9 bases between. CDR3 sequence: CASSPSGANTEAFF. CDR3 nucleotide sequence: TGTGCCAGCTCACCGTCAGGGGCGAACACTGAAGCTTTCTTT.

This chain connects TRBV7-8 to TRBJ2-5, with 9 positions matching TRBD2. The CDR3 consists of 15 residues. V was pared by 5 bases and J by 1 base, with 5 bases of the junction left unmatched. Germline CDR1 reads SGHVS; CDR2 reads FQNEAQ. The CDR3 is CASSPLAGLQETQYF. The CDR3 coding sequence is TGTGCCAGCAGCCCCCTAGCGGGACTCCAAGAGACCCAGTACTTC.

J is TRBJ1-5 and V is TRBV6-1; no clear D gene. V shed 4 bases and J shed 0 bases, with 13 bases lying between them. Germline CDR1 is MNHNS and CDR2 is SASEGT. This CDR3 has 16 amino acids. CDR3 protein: CASSAHVSYSNQPQHF. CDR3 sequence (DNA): TGTGCCAGCAGTGCCCATGTATCCTATAGCAATCAGCCCCAGCATTTT.

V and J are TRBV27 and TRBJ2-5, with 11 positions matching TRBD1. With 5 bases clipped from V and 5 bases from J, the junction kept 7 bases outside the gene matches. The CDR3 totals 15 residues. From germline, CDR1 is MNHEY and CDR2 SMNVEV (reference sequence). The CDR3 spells CASSTPGQGVETQYF. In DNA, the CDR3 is TGTGCCAGCAGTACCCCGGGACAGGGGGTCGAGACCCAGTACTTC.

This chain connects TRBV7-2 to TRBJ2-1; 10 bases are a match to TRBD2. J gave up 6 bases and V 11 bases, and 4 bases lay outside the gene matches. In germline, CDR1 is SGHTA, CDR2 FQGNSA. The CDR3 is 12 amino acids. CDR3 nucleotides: TGTGCCGGGGCTAGCGGGGGCAATGAGCAGTTCTTC. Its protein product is CAGASGGNEQFF.

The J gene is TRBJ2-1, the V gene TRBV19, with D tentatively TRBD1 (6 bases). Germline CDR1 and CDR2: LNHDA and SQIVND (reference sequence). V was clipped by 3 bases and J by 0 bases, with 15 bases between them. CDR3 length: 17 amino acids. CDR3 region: CASSIVGRGYSYNEQFF. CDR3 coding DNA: TGTGCCAGTAGTATCGTCGGCAGGGGTTACTCCTACAATGAGCAGTTCTTC.

CDR3 sequence (DNA): TGTGCCAGCAGTCTAGACGGGACAGGGAGCGAGCAGTACTTC. It specifies CASSLDGTGSEQYF. The chain couples TRBV28 to TRBJ2-7; 9 bases match TRBD1. V shed 5 bases, J shed 6 bases, and the junction held 8 bases outside the gene matches. Germline lookup yields CDR1 MDHEN and CDR2 SYDVKM. The CDR3 covers 14 residues.

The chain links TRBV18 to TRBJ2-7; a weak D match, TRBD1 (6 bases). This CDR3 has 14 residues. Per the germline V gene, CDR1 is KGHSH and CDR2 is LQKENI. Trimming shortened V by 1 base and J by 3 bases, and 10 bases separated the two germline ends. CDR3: CASSPLGQNYEQYF. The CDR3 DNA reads TGTGCCAGCTCACCACTGGGACAAAACTACGAGCAGTACTTC.

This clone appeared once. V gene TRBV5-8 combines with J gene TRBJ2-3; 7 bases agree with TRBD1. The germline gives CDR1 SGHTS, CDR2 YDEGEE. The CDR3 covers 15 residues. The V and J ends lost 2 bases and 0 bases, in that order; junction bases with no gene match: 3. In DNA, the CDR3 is TGTGCCAGCAGCTTCAGGGGACAGAGCACAGATACGCAGTATTTT. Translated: CASSFRGQSTDTQYF.

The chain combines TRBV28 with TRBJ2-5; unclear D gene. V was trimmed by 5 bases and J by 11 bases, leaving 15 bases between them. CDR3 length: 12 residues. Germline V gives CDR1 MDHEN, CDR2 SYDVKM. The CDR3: CASSPETSRQYF. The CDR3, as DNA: TGTGCCAGCAGTCCCGAAACTTCGAGGCAGTACTTC. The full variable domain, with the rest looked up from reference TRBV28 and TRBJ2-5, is DVKVTQSSRYLVKRTGEKVFLECVQDMDHENMFWYRQDPGLGLRLIYFSYDVKMKEKGDIPEGYSVSREKKERFSLILESASTNQTSMYLCASSPETSRQYFGPGTRLLVL.

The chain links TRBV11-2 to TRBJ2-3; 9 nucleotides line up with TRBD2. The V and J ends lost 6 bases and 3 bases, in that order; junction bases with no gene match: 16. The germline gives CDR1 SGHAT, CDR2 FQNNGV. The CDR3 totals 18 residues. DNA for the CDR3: TGTGCCAGCAGGAGGGGGGCGGGAGGGGTAGGGCGGACAGATACGCAGTATTTT. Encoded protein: CASRRGAGGVGRTDTQYF.